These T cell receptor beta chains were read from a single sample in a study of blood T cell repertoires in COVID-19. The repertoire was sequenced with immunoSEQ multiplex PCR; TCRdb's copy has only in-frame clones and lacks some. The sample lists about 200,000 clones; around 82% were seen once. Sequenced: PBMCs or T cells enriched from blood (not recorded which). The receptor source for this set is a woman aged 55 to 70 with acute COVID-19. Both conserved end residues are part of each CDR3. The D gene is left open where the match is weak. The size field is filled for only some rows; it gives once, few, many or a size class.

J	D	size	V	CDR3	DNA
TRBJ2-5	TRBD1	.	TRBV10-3	CATRDREETQYF	TGTGCCACCCGGGACAGGGAAGAGACCCAGTACTTC
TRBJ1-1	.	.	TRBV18	CASSPSTQEWTEAFF	TGTGCCAGCTCACCCTCTACACAGGAATGGACTGAAGCTTTCTTT
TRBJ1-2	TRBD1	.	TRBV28	CASSKRGGQGVRYTF	TGTGCCAGCAGCAAAAGGGGGGGACAGGGCGTGAGGTACACCTTC
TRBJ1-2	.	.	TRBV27	CASSFDTVF	TGTGCCAGCAGTTTCGACACCGTCTTC
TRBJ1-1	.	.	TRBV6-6	CASSYSELQGEAFF	TGTGCCAGCAGTTACTCGGAGCTACAGGGTGAAGCTTTCTTT
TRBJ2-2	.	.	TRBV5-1	CASSLTGQNTGELFF	TGCGCCAGCAGCCTGACGGGACAGAACACCGGGGAGCTGTTTTTT
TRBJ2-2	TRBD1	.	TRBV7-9	CASSSTSGRQGQAGELFF	TGTGCCAGCAGCTCCACATCGGGCAGACAGGGGCAGGCCGGGGAGCTGTTTTTT
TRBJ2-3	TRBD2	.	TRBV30	CAWSGLAADTQYF	TGTGCCTGGAGCGGACTAGCGGCAGATACGCAGTATTTT
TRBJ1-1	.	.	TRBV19	CASIEPNTEAFF	TGTGCCAGTATCGAGCCTAACACTGAAGCTTTCTTT
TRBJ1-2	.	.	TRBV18	CASSPPKPDGYTF	TGTGCCAGCTCACCCCCCAAGCCTGATGGCTACACCTTC
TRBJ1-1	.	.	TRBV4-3	CASSLQRGEGGEAFF	TGCGCCAGCAGCCTCCAGCGGGGAGAGGGAGGTGAAGCTTTCTTT
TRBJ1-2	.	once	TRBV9	CASSVGTADKGYTF	TGTGCCAGCAGCGTAGGGACAGCCGATAAGGGCTACACCTTC
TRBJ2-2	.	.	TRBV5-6	CASILDRNTGELFF	TGTGCCAGCATCCTGGACAGGAACACCGGGGAGCTGTTTTTT
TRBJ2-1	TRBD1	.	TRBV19	CASSTPWGLGQGYNEQFF	TGTGCCAGTAGTACTCCTTGGGGTTTGGGACAGGGCTACAATGAGCAGTTCTTC
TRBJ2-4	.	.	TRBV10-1	CASSESDQGGKNIQYF	TGCGCCAGCAGTGAGTCGGACCAAGGGGGCAAAAACATTCAGTACTTC
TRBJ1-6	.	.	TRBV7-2	CASSPQGAENSPLHF	TGTGCCAGCAGCCCACAGGGAGCGGAGAATTCACCCCTCCACTTT
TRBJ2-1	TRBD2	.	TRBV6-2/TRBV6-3	CASSLLADPNNEQFF	TGTGCCAGCAGTTTACTAGCGGACCCGAACAATGAGCAGTTCTTC
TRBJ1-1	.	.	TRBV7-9	CASSLGTERAFF	TGTGCCAGCAGCTTAGGCACCGAGCGGGCTTTCTTT
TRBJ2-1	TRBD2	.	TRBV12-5	CASGLGTSGWDEQFF	TGTGCTAGTGGTTTGGGGACTAGCGGTTGGGATGAGCAGTTCTTC
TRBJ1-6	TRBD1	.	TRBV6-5	CASSYWDRVDSPLHF	TGTGCCAGCAGTTACTGGGACAGGGTGGATTCACCCCTCCACTTT
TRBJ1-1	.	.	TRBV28	CASSPPIYEAFF	TGTGCCAGCAGTCCGCCGATCTATGAAGCTTTCTTT
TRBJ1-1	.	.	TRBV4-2	CASSQEVAGVDTEAFF	TGTGCCAGCAGCCAAGAGGTCGCGGGCGTGGACACTGAAGCTTTCTTT
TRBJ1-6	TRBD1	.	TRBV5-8	CASSEGQVPNSPLHF	TGTGCCAGCAGCGAGGGACAGGTTCCCAATTCACCCCTCCACTTT
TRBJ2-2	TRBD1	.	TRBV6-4	CASKRTGGTGELFF	TGTGCCAGTAAAAGGACAGGGGGCACCGGGGAGCTGTTTTTT
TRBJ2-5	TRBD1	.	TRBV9	CASSVGQLKETQYF	TGTGCCAGCAGCGTGGGACAGCTAAAAGAGACCCAGTACTTC
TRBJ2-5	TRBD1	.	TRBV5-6	CASSLVDRAGETQYF	TGTGCCAGCAGCTTGGTTGACAGGGCCGGGGAGACCCAGTACTTC
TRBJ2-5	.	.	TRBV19	CASTRGETQYF	TGTGCCAGCACCAGAGGGGAGACCCAGTACTTC
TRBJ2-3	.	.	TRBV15	CATSGAQGNTDTQYF	TGTGCCACCAGCGGAGCCCAGGGGAACACAGATACGCAGTATTTT
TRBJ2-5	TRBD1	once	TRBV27	CASSSPLRQGKTQETQYF	TGTGCCAGCAGCTCTCCCCTGAGACAGGGAAAAACCCAAGAGACCCAGTACTTC
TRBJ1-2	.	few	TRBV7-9	CASSQVTRQHYGYTF	TGTGCCAGCAGCCAGGTAACGAGACAGCACTATGGCTACACCTTC